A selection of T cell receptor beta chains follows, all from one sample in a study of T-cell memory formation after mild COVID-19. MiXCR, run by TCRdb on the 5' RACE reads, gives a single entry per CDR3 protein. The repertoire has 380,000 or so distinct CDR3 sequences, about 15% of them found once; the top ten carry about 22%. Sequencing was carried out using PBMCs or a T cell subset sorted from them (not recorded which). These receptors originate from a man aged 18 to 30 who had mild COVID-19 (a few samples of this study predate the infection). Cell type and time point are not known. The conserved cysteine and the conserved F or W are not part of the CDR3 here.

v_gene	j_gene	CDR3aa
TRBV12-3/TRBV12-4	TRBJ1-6	ASSFGYNSPLH
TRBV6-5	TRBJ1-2	ASRGGRGYGYT
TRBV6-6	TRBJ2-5	ASSYPQRTSAETQY
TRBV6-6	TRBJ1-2	ASRAGGEDYGYT
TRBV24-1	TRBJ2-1	ATSLPGRGFSSYNEQF
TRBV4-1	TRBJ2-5	ASSQGRARGETQY
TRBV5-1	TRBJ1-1	ASSATGSGDEAF
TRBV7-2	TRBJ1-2	ASSPGSETYGYT
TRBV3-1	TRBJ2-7	ASSFTGSGYEQY
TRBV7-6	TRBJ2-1	ASSPLASGGASEQF
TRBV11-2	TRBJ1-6	ASSLQGAGSPLH
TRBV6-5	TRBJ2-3	ASSTASLAGVTDTQY
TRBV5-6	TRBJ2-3	ASSWGGGGSDTQY
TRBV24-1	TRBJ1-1	ATSSGDWDTEAF
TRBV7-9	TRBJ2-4	ASSFGGEKAKNIQY